Each of the 5 T cell receptor beta chains below was sequenced from the same sample in a study of T cells in Graves' hyperthyroidism and ophthalmopathy. Amplification targeted TCR beta CDR3 regions from RNA transcripts. Using the HTBI primer set, a first-round RT-PCR was run on the TCR CDR3. One entry per CDR3 protein, called by TCRdb with MiXCR from the multiplex PCR reads. Found here are under 600,000 distinct CDR3 sequences, roughly 16% of them singletons; the top ten hold roughly 3.5%. The sequenced material came from blood. The receptors were sampled from a woman aged 40 to 50 with Graves' ophthalmopathy.

This clonotype was detected many times. The chain joins TRBV7-3 to TRBJ2-1; D may be TRBD1 (5 bases). Trimming took off 1 base at V and 6 bases at J, with 7 bases between the two ends. The CDR3 consists of 13 residues. Per the germline V gene, CDR1 is SGHTA and CDR2 is FQGTGA. The CDR3 sequence is CASSLRGSNEQFF. CDR3 nucleotide sequence: TGTGCCAGCAGCTTAAGGGGCTCCAATGAGCAGTTCTTC.

This sequence joins TRBV25-1 and TRBJ1-4, with D unresolved. CDR3 size: 15 residues. Germline CDR1 reads MGHDK; CDR2 reads SYGVNS. V was shortened by 3 bases and J by 3 bases, with 11 bases between the two germline ends. CDR3 loop: CASSDRAKANEKLFF. The CDR3 region has the DNA TGTGCCAGCAGTGATAGGGCCAAGGCTAATGAAAAACTGTTTTTT.

This clonotype was detected many times. This rearrangement joins TRBV20-1 to TRBJ1-5; D might be TRBD1 (5 bases). This CDR3 comprises 13 residues. The V end was cut by 3 bases, the J end by 2 bases, with 8 bases between. Germline-derived CDR1 and CDR2 are DFQATT and SNEGSKA (reference sequence). The CDR3 nucleotides read TGCAGTGCTAGTGGGGGGGGCAATCAGCCCCAGCATTTT. It encodes CSASGGGNQPQHF.

The V call is TRBV3-1, the J call TRBJ2-1, with D tentatively TRBD1 or TRBD2 (5 bases each). CDR1 and CDR2 (germline): LGHDT, YNNKEL (reference sequence). This CDR3 spans 18 amino acids. V gave up 1 base and J gave up 5 bases, with 21 bases separating them. The CDR3 nucleotides are TGTGCCAGCAGCCAAGCGTTACTGGGGACCCCGAACGACAATGAGCAGTTCTTC. Translated: CASSQALLGTPNDNEQFF.

This chain links TRBV28 with TRBJ1-4; TRBD1 might be the D (5 bases). The CDR3 length is 15 residues. The germline gives CDR1 MDHEN, CDR2 SYDVKM. Deletions cut 2 bases from V and 7 bases from J, with 14 bases between. The CDR3, as DNA: TGTGCCAGCAGTTTAGGGGGGGGGGGTGGTGAAAAACTGTTTTTT. The encoded protein is CASSLGGGGGEKLFF.